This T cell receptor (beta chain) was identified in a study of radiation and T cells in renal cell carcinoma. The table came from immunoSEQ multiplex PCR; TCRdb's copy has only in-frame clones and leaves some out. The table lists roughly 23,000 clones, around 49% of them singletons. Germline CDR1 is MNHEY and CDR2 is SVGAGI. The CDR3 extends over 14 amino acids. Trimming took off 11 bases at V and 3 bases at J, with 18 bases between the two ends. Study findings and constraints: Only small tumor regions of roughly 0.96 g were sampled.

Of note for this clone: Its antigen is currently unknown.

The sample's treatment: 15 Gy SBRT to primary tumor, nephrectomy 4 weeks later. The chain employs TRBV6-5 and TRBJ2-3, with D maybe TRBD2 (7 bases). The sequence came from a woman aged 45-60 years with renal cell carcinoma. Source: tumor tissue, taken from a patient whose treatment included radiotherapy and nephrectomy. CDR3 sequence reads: CAARGGVGTDTQYF. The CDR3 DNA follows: TGTGCCGCGCGAGGGGGGGTTGGGACAGATACGCAGTATTTT.